This TCR beta chain derives from a study of regulatory T cells in long-lasting Graves disease. Libraries of TCR beta came from iRepertoire HTBI primers plus Arm-PCR of CDR3 regions. Via MiXCR, TCRdb re-called the multiplex PCR reads, giving one row per CDR3 protein. The table shows approximately 310,000 distinct CDR3 sequences, with 15% to 20% occurring only once. Time point specified: newly diagnosed GD, antithyroid drugs for less than 3 months. The authors made the TCR library using RNA they extracted from PBMCs. This clonotype has more than one count but fewer than ten. A read error may be the cause here, since a much bigger clone is one base away. Germline loops: CDR1 GTSNPN, CDR2 SVGIG (reference sequence). The CDR3 covers 12 residues.

The chain combines TRBV30 with TRBJ2-7, with D perhaps being TRBD1 or TRBD2 (5 bases each). The sequence was collected from a female donor with Graves disease. The sample in question was peripheral blood mononuclear cells (PBMCs), obtained at new diagnosis, from a patient treated with antithyroid drugs. DNA for the CDR3: TGTGCCTGGAGAGGGGACGGCTACGAGGAGTACTTC. This gives the protein CAWRGDGYEEYF.